These 9 T cell receptor beta chains were all obtained from the same sample, sequenced in a study. Clones were read by immunoSEQ multiplex PCR, and TCRdb kept only the in-frame ones, dropping some. The sample holds under 55,000 clones; more than 85% are singletons and the top ten take roughly a tenth. Sequenced input: PBMCs. Source of these receptors: a man aged 40-50 years with rheumatoid arthritis.

The chain uses TRBV9 and TRBJ1-5, with a tentative D call TRBD1 (5 bases). CDR3 length: 17 amino acids. The germline V and J ends were trimmed by 4 bases and 0 bases, with 17 bases remaining between them. Germline V gene lookup returns CDR1 SGDLS and CDR2 YYNGEE. CDR3 loop: CASSPGGRENSNQPQHF. The CDR3 DNA reads TGTGCCAGCAGCCCCGGGGGGAGGGAGAATAGCAATCAGCCCCAGCATTTT.

This chain uses TRBV27 with TRBJ2-3; the match to TRBD1 covers 9 bases. From germline, CDR1 is MNHEY and CDR2 SMNVEV (reference sequence). The CDR3 spans 16 residues. Trimming at V came to 2 bases and at J to 4 bases, leaving 7 bases not matched to a gene. Here the CDR3 reads CASSLARTGAADTQYF. Written as DNA, the CDR3 is TGTGCCAGCAGTTTAGCCCGGACAGGGGCAGCAGATACGCAGTATTTT.

This rearrangement joins TRBV5-5 to TRBJ2-7; 7 nucleotides match TRBD2. Per germline, CDR1 SGHKS and CDR2 YYEKEE (reference sequence). This CDR3 is 14 amino acids long. Trimming took 2 bases from V and 5 from J; bases not matched to a gene: 7. Written as DNA, the CDR3 is TGTGCCAGCAGCTTATCGGGGGGTAGAAACGAGCAGTACTTC. It is translated as CASSLSGGRNEQYF.

CDR3 sequence reads: CASNNGGRGYTF. DNA of the CDR3: TGTGCCAGCAATAACGGGGGTCGCGGCTACACCTTC. This chain links TRBV12-3 or TRBV12-4 with TRBJ1-2, with D perhaps TRBD1 (5 bases). This CDR3 is built from 12 residues. V was cut by 7 bases and J by 8 bases, with 14 bases left in between.

This chain connects TRBV5-1 to TRBJ1-5; D is perhaps TRBD1 (6 bases). The CDR3 totals 15 residues. In germline, CDR1 is SGHRS, CDR2 YFSETQ. Trimming left V 4 bases short and J 4 bases short, with 15 bases between. CDR3 in DNA: TGCGCCAGCAGCCCCGAGGACAGTTCAAATCAGCCCCAGCATTTT. This encodes CASSPEDSSNQPQHF.

J is TRBJ2-7 and V is TRBV6-5; D is uncertain. Trimming took 6 bases from V and 0 from J, leaving 9 bases between them. The germline V gene encodes CDR1 MNHEY and CDR2 SVGAGI. This CDR3 contains 13 residues. The CDR3 protein is CASSDVDSYEQYF. DNA of the CDR3: TGTGCCAGCAGCGACGTCGACTCCTACGAGCAGTACTTC.

This chain connects TRBV5-4 to TRBJ2-2; the D is unclear. Germline values: CDR1 SGHNT, CDR2 YYREEE (reference sequence). The length of the CDR3 is 14 residues. V was clipped by 3 bases and J by 9 bases, with 15 bases between them. The CDR3 loop reads CASSYILTARELFF. DNA of the CDR3: TGTGCCAGCAGCTATATATTAACTGCCCGGGAGCTGTTTTTT.

The chain employs TRBV18 and TRBJ2-4; 10 bases agree with TRBD1. Germline CDR1 reads KGHSH; CDR2 reads LQKENI. The CDR3 consists of 14 residues. With 3 bases clipped from V and 8 bases from J, the junction kept 4 bases outside the gene matches. CDR3 sequence: CASSPPGTGDIQYF. The CDR3 DNA reads TGTGCCAGCTCACCCCCCGGGACAGGGGACATTCAGTACTTC.

V usage is TRBV5-1 and J usage is TRBJ2-7, with TRBD1 matching 7 bases. With 2 bases clipped from V and 3 bases from J, the junction kept 5 bases outside the gene matches. CDR1 is SGHRS, CDR2 YFSETQ, per germline. The CDR3 is made up of 14 amino acids. CDR3: CASSFQRTGYEQYF. CDR3 DNA sequence: TGCGCCAGCAGCTTTCAGCGGACAGGCTACGAGCAGTACTTC.